This entry is about one T cell receptor beta chain. This sample is drawn from a study of blood T cell repertoires in COVID-19. V lost 5 bases to trimming and J lost 0 bases, with 16 bases between them. Germline loops: CDR1 SGHVS, CDR2 FNYEAQ. The CDR3 is made up of 16 amino acids. The data were produced by immunoSEQ multiplex PCR, yet TCRdb's version contains in-frame clones alone and is incomplete. Of about 200,000 clones in the sample, around nine tenths were seen once. The TCR originated in a woman aged 25 to 45 who had been exposed to COVID-19. The rearrangement joins TRBV7-6 to TRBJ1-1; D might be TRBD1 (5 bases). What was sequenced was PBMCs or T cells enriched from blood (not recorded which). CDR3 DNA sequence: TGTGCCAGCAGCCCATCACTGGGGGGAATGAACACTGAAGCTTTCTTT. Translating gives CASSPSLGGMNTEAFF.